This TCR beta chain emerged from a study of PD-1 blockade in classical Hodgkin lymphoma. On this clone itself: The target antigen is unknown.

General study results and limits: By C4D1, diversity of CD4+ TCRs had risen significantly, whereas that of CD8+ TCRs had not.

Here immunoSEQ multiplex PCR was the method, and the copy in TCRdb shows in-frame clones only, minus some. The sample records 20,000 to 25,000 clones, 80% to 90% being singletons. The germline CDR1 and CDR2 sequences are SGHDT and YYEEEE. V was trimmed by 1 base and J by 0 bases, leaving 8 bases between them. The CDR3 consists of 14 residues. Every patient experienced relapse after autologous stem cell transplantation, and brentuximab vedotin exposure varied. The chain recombines TRBV5-6 with TRBJ2-7; possible D gene TRBD2, 5 bases. The source is a human donor with classical Hodgkin lymphoma. The starting material was peripheral blood mononuclear cells (PBMCs), obtained before the second cycle of nivolumab. The CDR3 region is CASSLRRFSYEQYF. DNA of the CDR3: TGTGCCAGCAGCTTGCGGAGGTTCTCCTACGAGCAGTACTTC. Drawing the rest from reference TRBV5-6 and TRBJ2-7, the complete variable domain is DAGVTQSPTHLIKTRGQQVTLRCSPKSGHDTVSWYQQALGQGPQFIFQYYEEEERQRGNFPDRFSGHQFPNYSSELNVNALLLGDSALYLCASSLRRFSYEQYFGPGTRLTVT.